This T cell receptor beta chain came from a study of shared clonotypes between healthy human individuals. General observations from the study: Among the subsets, naive ones generally showed larger estimated richness than memory ones. Among non-shared clonotypes, generation probabilities were lower than among those shared by all four donors. Rarefaction showed sorted-subset sequencing was incomplete despite large depth.

As concerns this clone: No antigen is known for it. One end of the junction is discordant with germline, which a read error may explain.

CD45RO-negative, CCR7-selected cells formed the naive CD8 fraction, which excluded terminally differentiated effector memory CD45RA+ cells. The CDR3 extends over 14 amino acids. From germline, CDR1 is PRHDT and CDR2 FYEKMQ (reference sequence). Using immunoSEQ multiplex PCR, the repertoire was profiled, and TCRdb retains in-frame clones only, with some absent. Among nearly 600,000 clones listed, less than 97% were seen once. The receptor was derived from a woman in her thirties in good health. The chain is built from TRBV13 and TRBJ1-5; a weak D match, TRBD1 (6 bases). Sequencing input: naive CD8+ T cells sorted from blood. This CDR3 reads CASSLGAGNQSQHF. As DNA, the CDR3 is TGTGCCAGCAGCTTGGGGGCAGGCAATCAGTCCCAGCATTTT.